This section outlines one T cell receptor beta chain sequence together with its context. Its target is not known. This sample stems from a study of monozygotic twins with inflammatory bowel disease. Study-wide findings and caveats: The authors could not tell different T cell subtypes apart. Compared with healthy twins, IBD patients shared fewer clonotypes with others, especially with disease activity.

The authors ran two nested PCRs of around 15 and 9 cycles on TCRalpha and TCRbeta cDNA. After re-calling the 5' RACE reads, TCRdb lists one entry per CDR3 protein, DNA absent. This table holds around 100,000 distinct CDR3 sequences. This CDR3 region has 16 residues. Germline CDR1 SGHTA, CDR2 FQGTGA. Each donor gave over 2 ml of peripheral blood. The TCR originated in a human donor with ulcerative colitis or Crohn's disease, or a healthy co-twin of an affected twin (not recorded which). What was sequenced was blood. The rearrangement links TRBV7-3 to TRBJ2-2; TCRdb selects TRBD1, and the lack of DNA leaves this call unchecked. The CDR3 sequence is CASSLITGGNTGELFF.